A single sample is the source of the 18 T cell receptor beta chains below, sequenced in a study of PD-L1 blockade in urothelial cancer. Using immunoSEQ multiplex PCR, the repertoire was profiled, and TCRdb retains in-frame clones only, with some absent. The sample shows some 56,000 clones, 85% of them seen only once. The sample's time point: pretreatment peripheral blood. Here the sequenced sample was PBMCs, taken around atezolizumab (anti-PD-L1) treatment. Receptor source: a man in his 70s with urothelial cancer.

The chain couples TRBV11-2 to TRBJ2-1; D may be TRBD2 (5 bases). Between the trimmed V and J ends, which lost 5 bases and 6 bases, there was a span of 14 bases. Looked up from germline, CDR1 is SGHAT and CDR2 is FQNNGV. The CDR3 has 14 amino acids. CDR3 nucleotides: TGTGCCAGCAGCCAGGAGGACCGCACCAATGAGCAGTTCTTC. It translates to CASSQEDRTNEQFF.

The chain employs TRBV4-1 and TRBJ2-5, with TRBD2 identical over 8 bases. This CDR3 is 17 amino acids long. J was trimmed by 4 bases and V by 3 bases; bases with no gene match: 13. Germline assignment: CDR1 MGHRA and CDR2 YSYEKL. Written as DNA, the CDR3 is TGCGCCAGCAGCCACATCGGGAGGGCCTCGGCCACAGAGACCCAGTACTTC. Its protein product is CASSHIGRASATETQYF.

This chain links TRBV18 with TRBJ2-7; D is perhaps TRBD1 (5 bases). Trimming cost V 0 bases and J 1 base, with 22 bases left between them. CDR3 length: 19 residues. Germline V lookup: CDR1 KGHSH, CDR2 LQKENI. DNA for the CDR3: TGTGCCAGCTCACCACCGGTAGGGTCTCAAGGACATCCTTCCTACGAGCAGTACTTC. Protein sequence: CASSPPVGSQGHPSYEQYF.

The V gene is TRBV6-1, the J gene TRBJ2-2, with a tentative D call TRBD1 (6 bases). The germline gives CDR1 MNHNS, CDR2 SASEGT. The CDR3 loop spans 15 amino acids. The V and J ends lost 2 bases and 3 bases respectively, with 10 bases between them. The CDR3 region is CASSERQVYTGELFF. The CDR3, as DNA: TGTGCCAGCAGTGAAAGACAGGTCTACACCGGGGAGCTGTTTTTT.

The chain carries TRBV5-1 and TRBJ1-2, with TRBD1 matching over 10 bases. This CDR3 contains 14 residues. Germline CDR1 is SGHRS and CDR2 is YFSETQ. V was pared by 3 bases and J by 7 bases, with 6 bases of the junction left unmatched. CDR3 residues: CASSSGTGEFGYTF. In DNA form, the CDR3 reads TGCGCCAGCAGCTCCGGGACAGGGGAGTTTGGCTACACCTTC.

The chain uses TRBV7-8 and TRBJ1-1; weak D call: TRBD1 (6 bases). Deletions cut 7 bases from V and 2 bases from J, with 26 bases between. This CDR3 spans 18 amino acids. Germline CDR1 is SGHVS and CDR2 is FQNEAQ. The CDR3 protein is CASTWGGGGLTSNTEAFF. The CDR3 DNA sequence: TGTGCCAGCACCTGGGGGGGAGGGGGGCTTACCTCTAACACTGAAGCTTTCTTT.

The rearrangement links TRBV14 to TRBJ2-7; D is perhaps TRBD1 (6 bases). This CDR3 comprises 13 residues. The V and J ends lost 1 base and 3 bases respectively, with 7 bases between them. CDR1 is SGHDN and CDR2 is FVKESK in the germline V gene. The CDR3, as DNA: TGTGCCAGCAGCCAAGCCAGGGGCTACGAGCAGTACTTC. It specifies CASSQARGYEQYF.

The chain combines TRBV29-1 with TRBJ1-2; 9 bases align to TRBD1. With 7 bases clipped from V and 6 bases from J, the junction kept 15 bases outside the gene matches. The CDR3 has 15 residues. Germline V lookup: CDR1 SQVTM, CDR2 ANQGSEA. For the CDR3, the DNA is TGCAGCGGTTTCAGTGGCAAACGGACAGGGGATGGCTACACCTTC. Its translation is CSGFSGKRTGDGYTF.

This sequence joins TRBV6-1 and TRBJ1-5, with a weak D call TRBD1 (6 bases). This CDR3 has 14 amino acids. V lost 6 bases and J lost 5, with 14 bases in between. From germline, CDR1 is MNHNS and CDR2 SASEGT. CDR3 sequence: CASRLDREHQPQHF. The DNA for the CDR3 is TGTGCCAGCAGATTGGACAGAGAGCATCAGCCCCAGCATTTT.

The chain employs TRBV7-3 and TRBJ2-5; TRBD2 agrees at 8 bases. Trimming cost V 8 bases and J 4 bases; bases outside gene matches: 6. Germline-derived CDR1 and CDR2 are SGHTA and FQGTGA. The CDR3 is made up of 13 amino acids. This chain's CDR3 is CASGAGVGETQYF. DNA of the CDR3: TGTGCCAGCGGAGCGGGAGTCGGAGAGACCCAGTACTTC.

The chain joins TRBV27 to TRBJ1-2, with a tentative D call TRBD1 (6 bases). Germline V CDR1 and CDR2: MNHEY, SMNVEV (reference sequence). V lost 4 bases, J lost 6 bases, and 12 bases lay in between. The CDR3 is 13 residues long. Here the CDR3 DNA reads TGTGCCAGCAGTTCACAGGGTCTCCATGGCTACACCTTC. As protein: CASSSQGLHGYTF.

This chain connects TRBV19 to TRBJ2-7, with 10 bases matching TRBD1. This CDR3 is built from 16 residues. The V and J ends lost 5 bases and 4 bases, in that order; junction bases with no gene match: 11. Germline assignment: CDR1 LNHDA and CDR2 SQIVND (reference sequence). CDR3 DNA: TGTGCCAGTAGTCCTCCCCCCGGACAGGGGGTATACGAGCAGTACTTC. Encoded protein: CASSPPPGQGVYEQYF.

This clone was counted a single time. This chain links TRBV4-1 with TRBJ2-1; 9 nucleotides match TRBD1. The CDR3 consists of 16 residues. Trimming at V came to 1 base and at J to 2 bases, leaving 3 bases not matched to a gene. Looked up from germline, CDR1 is MGHRA and CDR2 is YSYEKL. Written as DNA, the CDR3 is TGCGCCAGCAGCCAAGCACAGGGGGCCGCCTACAATGAGCAGTTCTTC. Its protein product is CASSQAQGAAYNEQFF.

The rearrangement links TRBV2 to TRBJ1-4; 7 positions match TRBD1. J gave up 5 bases and V 10 bases, and 13 bases lay outside the gene matches. CDR3 length: 15 amino acids. Germline CDR1 and CDR2: SNHLY and FYNNEI. The CDR3 nucleotides are TGTGCCACCCAGACCAAGCCGGGACAGAATGAAAAACTGTTTTTT. Encoded protein: CATQTKPGQNEKLFF. Full variable domain (rest looked up from reference TRBV2 and TRBJ1-4): EPEVTQTPSHQVTQMGQEVILRCVPISNHLYFYWYRQILGQKVEFLVSFYNNEISEKSEIFDDQFSVERPDGSNFTLKIRSTKLEDSAMYFCATQTKPGQNEKLFFGSGTQLSVL.

The chain carries TRBV5-1 and TRBJ2-7; 7 positions match TRBD1. V shed 1 base and J 2 bases; nucleotides not matched to a gene: 9. In germline, CDR1 is SGHRS, CDR2 YFSETQ. CDR3 size: 16 residues. The CDR3 spells CASSLSRDSDPYEQYF. The DNA for the CDR3 is TGCGCCAGCAGCTTGTCCCGGGACAGTGATCCCTACGAGCAGTACTTC.

The chain uses TRBV6-4 and TRBJ2-1; TRBD1 agrees at 9 bases. V shed 0 bases and J 6 bases; nucleotides not matched to a gene: 3. Germline-derived CDR1 and CDR2 are MRHNA and SNTAGT. This CDR3 comprises 15 residues. The CDR3 bases are TGTGCCAGCAGTGACTCTAGACAGGGGGGCAATGAGCAGTTCTTC. It translates to CASSDSRQGGNEQFF.

This chain uses TRBV2 with TRBJ1-2; D may be TRBD1 (6 bases). This CDR3 contains 12 residues. Trimming cost V 8 bases and J 8 bases, with 15 bases left between them. The germline V gene encodes CDR1 SNHLY and CDR2 FYNNEI. CDR3 sequence: CASRAGVEGYTF. As DNA, the CDR3 is TGTGCCAGCCGGGCAGGGGTCGAAGGCTACACCTTC.

This chain connects TRBV6-1 to TRBJ2-5; 8 nucleotides align to TRBD1. J gave up 7 bases and V 6 bases, and 10 bases lay outside the gene matches. Germline CDR1 MNHNS, CDR2 SASEGT. The CDR3 is made up of 14 amino acids. The CDR3 DNA is TGTGCCAGCAGGAGCCAGGGGGCGCGTGGGACCCAGTACTTC. As protein: CASRSQGARGTQYF.